The 28 T cell receptor beta chains in this list originate from one sample, sequenced in a study of shared clonotypes between healthy human individuals. TCRdb's table, derived via immunoSEQ multiplex PCR, lists solely in-frame clones and lacks some. The repertoire includes roughly 1,100,000 clones, roughly 80% of them detected once, and about 1.5% sits in the top ten. Input material: memory CD4+ T cells sorted from blood. Stated subset: CD45RA-negative fraction. The receptors come from a young man in good health.

The chain's CDR3 is CASSLVGLAGYNEQFF. The CDR3 nucleotides read TGCGCCAGCAGCTTGGTGGGACTAGCGGGATACAATGAGCAGTTCTTC. The chain carries TRBV5-1 and TRBJ2-1, with 13 bases matching TRBD2. The CDR3 sequence is 16 residues long. V gave up 0 bases and J gave up 4 bases; unmatched junction bases: 1. The germline V gene encodes CDR1 SGHRS and CDR2 YFSETQ.

The J gene is TRBJ2-3, the V gene TRBV18; no reliable D call. The CDR3 consists of 14 residues. Germline CDR1 is KGHSH and CDR2 is LQKENI. Trimming took off 3 bases at V and 3 bases at J, with 10 bases between the two ends. The CDR3 DNA reads TGTGCCAGCTCACCTATCATGGGAACAGATACGCAGTATTTT. Protein: CASSPIMGTDTQYF.

The table lists this clone with a count of one. Given a much more abundant clone one base away, this may be a read error. The chain is built from TRBV30 and TRBJ1-1, with 7 bases identical to TRBD1. The CDR3 length is 14 residues. The V gene's germline CDR1 is GTSNPN and CDR2 SVGIG (reference sequence). With V trimmed by 3 bases and J by 4 bases, 8 bases remained unmatched. The CDR3 DNA reads as TGTGCCTGGAGGCTGGGAACAGGGGTCACTGAAGCTTTCTTT. This sequence encodes CAWRLGTGVTEAFF.

The chain carries TRBV25-1 and TRBJ1-3, with D unresolved. The CDR3 sequence is 18 residues long. Trimming stripped 5 bases from V and 0 bases from J, with 20 bases between. Germline V CDR1 and CDR2: MGHDK, SYGVNS. The CDR3 region has the DNA TGTGCCAGCAGTCCGCCGCTCCCGGGGATGAGCTCTGGAAACACCATATATTTT. Amino acids: CASSPPLPGMSSGNTIYF.

J is TRBJ2-7 and V is TRBV10-3; a possible D gene is TRBD2 (5 bases). Germline V gives CDR1 ENHRY, CDR2 SYGVKD. Trimming took off 7 bases at V and 0 bases at J, with 16 bases between the two ends. There are 15 residues in the CDR3. For the CDR3, the DNA is TGTGCCATCACAATTGACCCGGGGAGCTCCTACGAGCAGTACTTC. Protein: CAITIDPGSSYEQYF.

The V gene is TRBV28, the J gene TRBJ1-3; TRBD1 is a possible D gene (5 bases). The V gene's germline CDR1 is MDHEN and CDR2 SYDVKM. Trimming cost V 6 bases and J 1 base, with 13 bases left between them. The CDR3 loop spans 15 amino acids. The CDR3 loop is CASRNAGASGNTIYF. The CDR3 bases are TGTGCCAGCAGAAACGCCGGGGCTTCTGGAAACACCATATATTTT.

In DNA form, the CDR3 reads TGTGCCTGGAGTACAAGGTCCAACACCATATATTTT. Translation: CAWSTRSNTIYF. The J gene is TRBJ1-3, the V gene TRBV30; D gene uncertain. The CDR3 loop spans 12 amino acids. V lost 2 bases to trimming and J lost 7 bases, with 9 bases between them. The germline gives CDR1 GTSNPN, CDR2 SVGIG (reference sequence).

This clone was detected once. V and J are TRBV7-2 and TRBJ2-3; TRBD2 matches at 12 bases. Germline loops: CDR1 SGHTA, CDR2 FQGNSA. This CDR3 spans 16 amino acids. V shed 6 bases and J 3 bases; nucleotides not matched to a gene: 7. CDR3 sequence (DNA): TGTGCCAGCAGTCCAACCGGGACTAGCGGGACAGATACGCAGTATTTT. It encodes CASSPTGTSGTDTQYF.

The V gene is TRBV6-5, the J gene TRBJ2-2; no clear D. V lost 0 bases and J lost 3, with 8 bases in between. Germline V CDR1 and CDR2: MNHEY, SVGAGI. This CDR3 has 15 residues. Here the CDR3 reads CASSYSSSYTGELFF. The CDR3 DNA is TGTGCCAGCAGTTACTCGAGCAGCTACACCGGGGAGCTGTTTTTT.

The CDR3 here is CASSLTGTGEGSPLHF. CDR3 coding DNA: TGTGCCAGCTCACTCACAGGGACAGGGGAGGGTTCACCCCTCCACTTT. V is TRBV18 and J is TRBJ1-6, with 10 bases fitting TRBD1. Germline CDR1 KGHSH, CDR2 LQKENI. V gave up 4 bases and J gave up 9 bases; unmatched junction bases: 9. There are 16 residues in the CDR3.

This chain links TRBV28 with TRBJ2-3, with 8 nucleotides matching TRBD1. The CDR3 runs to 16 residues. The V gene's germline CDR1 is MDHEN and CDR2 SYDVKM. V dropped 7 bases and J dropped 3; count of bases not matched to a gene: 12. CDR3 DNA sequence: TGTGCCAGCAACCCCGGACAGGGTAGGGGGACAGATACGCAGTATTTT. This sequence encodes CASNPGQGRGTDTQYF.

This clone was recorded many times. The chain employs TRBV29-1 and TRBJ1-1, with TRBD1 as a possible D gene (6 bases). CDR1 SQVTM and CDR2 ANQGSEA come from the germline V gene. This CDR3 has 11 residues. V was pared by 4 bases and J by 7 bases, with 10 bases between. CDR3 region: CSVAGAGEAFF. CDR3 bases: TGCAGCGTTGCGGGGGCAGGTGAAGCTTTCTTT.

J is TRBJ1-2 and V is TRBV4-3, with 7 bases matching TRBD1. V lost 0 bases to trimming and J lost 8 bases; unmatched junction nucleotides: 6. This CDR3 region has 14 residues. Germline V CDR1 and CDR2: LGHNA, YSLEER. This chain's CDR3 is CASSQDMRDSGYTF. CDR3 coding DNA: TGCGCCAGCAGCCAAGATATGAGGGACAGCGGCTACACCTTC.

Concerning this clone: Other DNA sequences in the sample encode the same CDR3. The rearrangement uses TRBV7-9 and TRBJ2-5, with no clear D. V dropped 4 bases and J dropped 4 bases, with 4 bases sitting between them. Germline V gene sequence: CDR1 SEHNR, CDR2 FQNEAQ (reference sequence). There are 11 residues in the CDR3. The CDR3 is CASSSGETQYF. In DNA, the CDR3 is TGTGCCAGCAGCTCAGGAGAGACCCAGTACTTC.

The V call is TRBV9, the J call TRBJ2-1, with 12 bases identical to TRBD2. Germline V gene sequence: CDR1 SGDLS, CDR2 YYNGEE. The CDR3 extends over 16 amino acids. V trimming: 3 bases; J trimming: 7 bases; junction bases outside the gene matches: 8. The CDR3, as DNA: TGTGCCAGCAGCGCTCTAGCGGGAGGGCCGAGTAATGAGCAGTTCTTC. It is translated as CASSALAGGPSNEQFF.

This chain connects TRBV28 to TRBJ1-5; D not resolved. The CDR3 consists of 13 residues. V lost 4 bases and J lost 7, with 11 bases in between. Germline V gene lookup returns CDR1 MDHEN and CDR2 SYDVKM. CDR3 region: CASSSLGGQPQHF. Written as DNA, the CDR3 is TGTGCCAGCAGTTCTCTCGGAGGGCAGCCCCAGCATTTT.

This clone was counted a few times. The chain employs TRBV30 and TRBJ1-5; weak D call: TRBD1 (5 bases). V gave up 3 bases and J gave up 4 bases, with 10 bases separating them. This CDR3 comprises 13 residues. The germline gives CDR1 GTSNPN, CDR2 SVGIG (reference sequence). In DNA, the CDR3 is TGTGCCTGGAGCCCAGGGAATAATCAGCCCCAGCATTTT. Translated, it gives CAWSPGNNQPQHF.

This chain uses TRBV2 with TRBJ1-2; TRBD1 matches 8 bases. CDR3 size: 15 residues. The junction had 12 bases not matched to a gene; V was cut back by 4 bases and J by 8 bases. CDR1 is SNHLY, CDR2 FYNNEI, per germline. CDR3 bases: TGTGCCAGCAGTGCCGAGGACAGGGCTTCGGGAGGCTACACCTTC. It translates to CASSAEDRASGGYTF.

This chain connects TRBV11-2 to TRBJ2-7, with D possibly matching TRBD2 (6 bases). V lost 5 bases, J lost 2 bases, and 13 bases lay in between. In germline, CDR1 is SGHAT, CDR2 FQNNGV. CDR3 size: 14 residues. CDR3 in amino acids: CASSARDFAYEQYF. The CDR3 DNA reads TGTGCCAGCAGCGCACGGGACTTCGCCTACGAGCAGTACTTC.

V usage is TRBV4-2 and J usage is TRBJ2-2; the D call may be TRBD1 or TRBD2 (5 bases each). The ends were cut back, 2 bases at V and 7 bases at J, with 17 bases in the middle. Germline CDR1 is LGHNA and CDR2 is YNFKEQ. The CDR3 sequence is 16 residues long. The CDR3, as DNA: TGTGCCAGCAGCCAAACCGGGACCCTAAGGAGCGGGGAGCTGTTTTTT. Amino acids: CASSQTGTLRSGELFF.

The chain carries TRBV2 and TRBJ1-6, with D tentatively TRBD1 (5 bases). V lost 8 bases and J lost 10, with 18 bases in between. Germline V CDR1 and CDR2: SNHLY, FYNNEI. The CDR3 consists of 14 residues. CDR3 amino acids: CASGWDPASSPLHF. In nucleotides, the CDR3 is TGTGCCAGCGGATGGGACCCAGCCTCATCACCCCTCCACTTT.

The chain couples TRBV6-5 to TRBJ1-3; D gene uncertain. The germline V and J ends were trimmed by 6 bases and 2 bases, with 11 bases remaining between them. Germline-derived CDR1 and CDR2 are MNHEY and SVGAGI. CDR3 size: 14 residues. CDR3 nucleotide sequence: TGTGCCAGCAGCACCTCCGAGGCTGGAAACACCATATATTTT. This translates into CASSTSEAGNTIYF.

The V gene is TRBV5-1, the J gene TRBJ1-5, with D tentatively TRBD1 (6 bases). The V and J ends lost 0 bases and 3 bases respectively, with 10 bases between them. CDR1 is SGHRS, CDR2 YFSETQ, per germline. This CDR3 region has 15 residues. The CDR3 coding sequence is TGCGCCAGCAGCTTGGGGACAGTAGTCAATCAGCCCCAGCATTTT. Translation gives CASSLGTVVNQPQHF. Variable domain in full (rest from reference TRBV5-1 and TRBJ1-5): KAGVTQTPRYLIKTRGQQVTLSCSPISGHRSVSWYQQTPGQGLQFLFEYFSETQRNKGNFPGRFSGRQFSNSRSEMNVSTLELGDSALYLCASSLGTVVNQPQHFGDGTRLSIL.

V usage is TRBV10-3 and J usage is TRBJ2-1; D may be TRBD1 (6 bases). Germline V CDR1 and CDR2: ENHRY, SYGVKD. This CDR3 contains 14 residues. V was shortened by 11 bases and J by 5 bases, with 19 bases between the two germline ends. The CDR3 region has the DNA TGTGCCTTATCCGCCGGGACAACAGACAATGAGCAGTTCTTC. Translating gives CALSAGTTDNEQFF.

This clone was detected ten times or more. The chain links TRBV23-1 to TRBJ2-3; D unresolved. Being an ORF, TRBV23-1 has a function that is uncertain. Trimming removed 0 bases at V and 1 base at J, with 8 bases between. This CDR3 has 15 amino acids. The CDR3 nucleotides read TGCGCCAGCAGTCAATCTTACACACGCACAGATACGCAGTATTTT. Residues: CASSQSYTRTDTQYF.

This chain uses TRBV9 with TRBJ2-7; 7 nucleotides agree with TRBD2. The germline CDR1 and CDR2 sequences are SGDLS and YYNGEE. The CDR3 contains 14 residues. Germline trimming cut 0 bases from V and 10 bases from J; bases unmatched to any gene: 10. In DNA form, the CDR3 reads TGTGCCAGCAGCGTAGGGGCTAGCGGAGGATTCCAGTACTTC. Translated, it gives CASSVGASGGFQYF. The full variable domain, in which reference TRBV9 and TRBJ2-7 provide the parts outside the CDR3, is DSGVTQTPKHLITATGQRVTLRCSPRSGDLSVYWYQQSLDQGLQFLIQYYNGEERAKGNILERFSAQQFPDLHSELNLSSLELGDSALYFCASSVGASGGFQYFGPGTRLTVT.

The V and J genes are TRBV7-9 and TRBJ1-1, with D unclear. The germline CDR1 and CDR2 sequences are SEHNR and FQNEAQ (reference sequence). The V and J ends lost 4 bases and 1 base respectively, with 10 bases between them. CDR3 size: 14 residues. CDR3 residues: CASSSTTGNTEAFF. CDR3 DNA: TGTGCCAGCAGCTCGACCACCGGGAACACTGAAGCTTTCTTT.

This clone was counted a few times. The V and J genes are TRBV2 and TRBJ2-4; TRBD2 matches at 11 bases. The J segment lost 3 bases and the V segment lost 8 bases, leaving 6 bases of the junction unmatched. CDR3 length equals 15 residues. Germline assignment: CDR1 SNHLY and CDR2 FYNNEI. The CDR3 nucleotides are TGTGCCAGCTTAGCGGGAGGGCGTGGCAAAAACATTCAGTACTTC. This sequence encodes CASLAGGRGKNIQYF.